The 9 T cell receptor beta chains in this list originate from one sample, sequenced in a study of blood T cell repertoires in COVID-19. Sequenced by immunoSEQ multiplex PCR; TCRdb stores in-frame clones only, minus some. The data show some 300,000 clones, roughly 88% seen once. Sequencing used peripheral blood. These receptors originate from a woman aged 25 to 45 who had recovered from COVID-19.

This clone appeared a single time. J is TRBJ2-5 and V is TRBV5-4, with TRBD1 identical over 10 bases. V lost 2 bases to trimming and J lost 4 bases; unmatched junction nucleotides: 5. Germline values: CDR1 SGHNT, CDR2 YYREEE (reference sequence). The CDR3 loop spans 15 amino acids. Here the CDR3 reads CASSFGQGGAETQYF. The CDR3, as DNA: TGTGCCAGCAGCTTCGGACAGGGGGGGGCAGAGACCCAGTACTTC.

V is TRBV6-1 and J is TRBJ2-7, with D unresolved. Germline V gene lookup returns CDR1 MNHNS and CDR2 SASEGT. Deletions cut 2 bases from V and 5 bases from J, with 25 bases between. The CDR3 runs 18 residues. DNA for the CDR3: TGTGCCAGCAGTGAACGCGAGTATCCAGGCCCAACAAACCACGAGCAGTACTTC. Residues: CASSEREYPGPTNHEQYF.

The V and J genes are TRBV5-1 and TRBJ1-2; D gene uncertain. The V gene's germline CDR1 is SGHRS and CDR2 YFSETQ. This CDR3 spans 13 amino acids. The V and J ends lost 3 bases and 7 bases respectively, with 13 bases between them. CDR3 sequence: CASSSSTSGGYTF. CDR3 nucleotide sequence: TGCGCCAGCAGCTCGTCGACTTCTGGTGGCTACACCTTC.

The chain uses TRBV3-1 (or the pseudogene TRBV3-2) and TRBJ1-2; 10 positions agree with TRBD1. V dropped 0 bases and J dropped 6; count of bases not matched to a gene: 7. The CDR3 is 16 amino acids. CDR1 is LGHDT and CDR2 is YNNKEL in the germline V gene (reference sequence). In DNA form, the CDR3 reads TGTGCCAGCAGCCAAGAAGGGCCGACAGGGGGCGATGGCTACACCTTC. This gives the protein CASSQEGPTGGDGYTF.

In DNA, the CDR3 is TGTGCCACCAGCCCTGTGCTAATACAGGGGGGCAAAAACATTCAGTACTTC. Translated: CATSPVLIQGGKNIQYF. V is TRBV15 and J is TRBJ2-4; TRBD1 matches at 8 bases. The length of the CDR3 is 17 residues. From germline, CDR1 is LNHNV and CDR2 YYDKDF (reference sequence). The V and J ends lost 5 bases and 3 bases, in that order; junction bases with no gene match: 12. Filled out from reference TRBV15 and TRBJ2-4, the complete variable domain reads DAMVIQNPRYQVTQFGKPVTLSCSQTLNHNVMYWYQQKSSQAPKLLFHYYDKDFNNEADTPDNFQSRRPNTSFCFLDIRSPGLGDTAMYLCATSPVLIQGGKNIQYFGAGTRLSVL.

The V gene is TRBV20-1, the J gene TRBJ1-6; D call uncertain. Germline loops: CDR1 DFQATT, CDR2 SNEGSKA (reference sequence). This CDR3 contains 13 residues. Trimming cost V 3 bases and J 6 bases, with 9 bases left between them. The CDR3 DNA reads as TGCAGTGCTAGTTTCGCCAGTAATTCACCCCTCCACTTT. It encodes CSASFASNSPLHF.

This chain uses TRBV28 with TRBJ1-2; D remains unclear. The ends were cut back, 7 bases at V and 5 bases at J, with 11 bases in the middle. In germline, CDR1 is MDHEN, CDR2 SYDVKM. The CDR3 consists of 12 residues. CDR3 in amino acids: CASKSGDYGYTF. The CDR3 region has the DNA TGTGCCAGCAAAAGCGGTGATTATGGCTACACCTTC.

The chain carries TRBV7-2 and TRBJ2-7; TRBD1 matches 9 bases. The V and J ends lost 3 bases and 6 bases, in that order; junction bases with no gene match: 12. This CDR3 has 16 amino acids. The germline V gene encodes CDR1 SGHTA and CDR2 FQGNSA. The CDR3: CASSLRTGTGRFEQYF. The CDR3 coding sequence is TGTGCCAGCAGCTTGAGAACCGGGACAGGGAGGTTCGAGCAGTACTTC.

The chain uses TRBV13 and TRBJ2-3; D possibly corresponds to TRBD2 (7 bases). CDR3 length equals 14 residues. CDR1 is PRHDT and CDR2 is FYEKMQ in the germline V gene (reference sequence). Between the trimmed V and J ends, which lost 5 bases and 4 bases, there was a span of 13 bases. CDR3 DNA sequence: TGTGCCAGCAGCGAAAGGGGGGGATCAGATACGCAGTATTTT. Encoded protein: CASSERGGSDTQYF. The full variable domain, rest sourced from reference TRBV13 and TRBJ2-3, is AAGVIQSPRHLIKEKRETATLKCYPIPRHDTVYWYQQGPGQDPQFLISFYEKMQSDKGSIPDRFSAQQFSDYHSELNMSSLELGDSALYFCASSERGGSDTQYFGPGTRLTVL.